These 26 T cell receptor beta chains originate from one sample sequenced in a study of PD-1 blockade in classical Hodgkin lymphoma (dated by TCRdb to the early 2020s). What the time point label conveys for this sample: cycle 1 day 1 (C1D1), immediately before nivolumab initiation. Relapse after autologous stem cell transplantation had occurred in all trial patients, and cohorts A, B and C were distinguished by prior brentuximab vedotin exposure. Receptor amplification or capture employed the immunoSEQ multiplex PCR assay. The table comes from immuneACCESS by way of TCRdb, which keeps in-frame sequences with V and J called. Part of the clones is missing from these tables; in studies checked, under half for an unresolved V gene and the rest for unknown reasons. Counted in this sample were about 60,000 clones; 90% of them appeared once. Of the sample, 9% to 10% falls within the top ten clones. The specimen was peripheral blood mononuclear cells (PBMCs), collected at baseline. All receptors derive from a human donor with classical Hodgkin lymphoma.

In nucleotides, the CDR3 is TGTGCCAGCTCACCGAATTCGGACAGTTCGACTCAGCCCCAGCATTTT. Translation gives CASSPNSDSSTQPQHF. The V call is TRBV18, the J call TRBJ1-5; D perhaps matches TRBD1 (6 bases). CDR3 length: 16 residues. Germline CDR1 reads KGHSH; CDR2 reads LQKENI. V was cut by 3 bases and J by 6 bases, with 18 bases left in between.

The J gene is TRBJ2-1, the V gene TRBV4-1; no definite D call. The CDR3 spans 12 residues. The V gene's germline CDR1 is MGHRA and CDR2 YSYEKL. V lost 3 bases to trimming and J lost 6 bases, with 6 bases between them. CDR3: CASSHAGNEQFF. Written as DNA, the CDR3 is TGCGCCAGCAGCCACGCTGGCAATGAGCAGTTCTTC.

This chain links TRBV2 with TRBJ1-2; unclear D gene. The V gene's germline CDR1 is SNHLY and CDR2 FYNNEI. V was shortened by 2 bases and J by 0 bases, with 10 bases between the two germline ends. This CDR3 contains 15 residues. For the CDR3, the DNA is TGTGCCAGCAGTGAACTCTTGGGATCTAACTATGGCTACACCTTC. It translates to CASSELLGSNYGYTF.

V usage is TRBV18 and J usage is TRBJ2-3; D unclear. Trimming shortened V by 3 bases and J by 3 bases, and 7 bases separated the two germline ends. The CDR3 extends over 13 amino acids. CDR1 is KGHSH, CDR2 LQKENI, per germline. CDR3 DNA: TGTGCCAGCTCACCTTCAAAAACAGATACGCAGTATTTT. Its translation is CASSPSKTDTQYF. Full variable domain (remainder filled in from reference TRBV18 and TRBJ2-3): NAGVMQNPRHLVRRRGQEARLRCSPMKGHSHVYWYRQLPEEGLKFMVYLQKENIIDESGMPKERFSAEFPKEGPSILRIQQVVRGDSAAYFCASSPSKTDTQYFGPGTRLTVL.

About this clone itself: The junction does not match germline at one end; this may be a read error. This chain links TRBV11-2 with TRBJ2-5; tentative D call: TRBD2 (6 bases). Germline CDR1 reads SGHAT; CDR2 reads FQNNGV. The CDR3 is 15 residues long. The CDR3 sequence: CASSLDREYQETQYF. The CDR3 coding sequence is TGTGCCAGCAGCTTAGATCGGGAGTACCAGGAGACCCAGTACTTC.

The CDR3 here is CASRDRGNTEAFF. Written as DNA, the CDR3 is TGTGCCAGCCGCGACAGGGGGAACACTGAAGCTTTCTTT. The rearrangement joins TRBV2 to TRBJ1-1, with 8 positions matching TRBD1. The germline V gene encodes CDR1 SNHLY and CDR2 FYNNEI. CDR3 size: 13 residues. V was pared by 8 bases and J by 1 base, with 3 bases of the junction left unmatched.

CDR3: CASSLGGERKEYEQYF. CDR3 DNA sequence: TGCGCCAGCAGCTTGGGGGGAGAAAGGAAAGAATACGAGCAGTACTTC. This rearrangement joins TRBV5-1 to TRBJ2-7, with D possibly being TRBD2 (5 bases). In germline, CDR1 is SGHRS, CDR2 YFSETQ. This CDR3 region has 16 residues. Trimming shortened V by 0 bases and J by 4 bases, and 17 bases separated the two germline ends. The variable domain in full, with the rest retrieved from reference TRBV5-1 and TRBJ2-7, is KAGVTQTPRYLIKTRGQQVTLSCSPISGHRSVSWYQQTPGQGLQFLFEYFSETQRNKGNFPGRFSGRQFSNSRSEMNVSTLELGDSALYLCASSLGGERKEYEQYFGPGTRLTVT.

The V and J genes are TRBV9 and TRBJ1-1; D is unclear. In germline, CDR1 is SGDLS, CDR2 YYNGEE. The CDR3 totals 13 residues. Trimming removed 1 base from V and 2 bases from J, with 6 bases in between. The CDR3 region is CASSVTGNTEAFF. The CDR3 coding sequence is TGTGCCAGCAGCGTAACTGGAAACACTGAAGCTTTCTTT.

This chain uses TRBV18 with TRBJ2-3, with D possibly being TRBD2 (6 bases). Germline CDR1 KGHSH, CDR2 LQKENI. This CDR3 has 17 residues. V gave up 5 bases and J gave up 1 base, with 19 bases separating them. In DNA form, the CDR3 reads TGTGCCAGCTCATGGGGGACCGGGACTTCAGGCACAGATACGCAGTATTTT. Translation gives CASSWGTGTSGTDTQYF.

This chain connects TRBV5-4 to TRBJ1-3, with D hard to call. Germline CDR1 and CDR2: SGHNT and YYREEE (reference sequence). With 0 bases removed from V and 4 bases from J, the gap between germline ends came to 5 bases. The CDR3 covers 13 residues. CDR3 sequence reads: CASSLAVGNTIYF. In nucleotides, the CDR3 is TGTGCCAGCAGCTTGGCGGTAGGAAACACCATATATTTT.

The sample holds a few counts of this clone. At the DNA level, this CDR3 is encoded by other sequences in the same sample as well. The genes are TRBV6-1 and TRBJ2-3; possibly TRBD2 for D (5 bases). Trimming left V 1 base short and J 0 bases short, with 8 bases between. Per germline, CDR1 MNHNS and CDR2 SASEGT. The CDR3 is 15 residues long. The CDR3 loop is CASSEVLASTDTQYF. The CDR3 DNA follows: TGTGCCAGCAGTGAAGTCTTAGCGAGCACAGATACGCAGTATTTT.

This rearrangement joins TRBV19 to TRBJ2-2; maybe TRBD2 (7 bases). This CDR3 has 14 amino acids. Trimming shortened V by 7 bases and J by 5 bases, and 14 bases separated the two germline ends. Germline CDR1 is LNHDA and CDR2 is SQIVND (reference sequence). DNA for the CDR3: TGTGCCAGTACCATAGGGGGGGTAACCGGGGAGCTGTTTTTT. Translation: CASTIGGVTGELFF.

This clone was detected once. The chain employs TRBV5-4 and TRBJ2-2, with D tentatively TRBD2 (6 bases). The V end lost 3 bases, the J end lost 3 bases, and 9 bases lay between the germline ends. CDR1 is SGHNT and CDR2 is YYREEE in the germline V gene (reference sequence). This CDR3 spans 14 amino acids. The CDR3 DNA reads TGTGCCAGCAGCTGGGGACTCTACACCGGGGAGCTGTTTTTT. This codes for CASSWGLYTGELFF.

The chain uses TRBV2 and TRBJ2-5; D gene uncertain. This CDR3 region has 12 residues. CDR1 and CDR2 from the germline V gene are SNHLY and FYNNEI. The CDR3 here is CAVQAGRETQYF. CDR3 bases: TGTGCGGTTCAGGCAGGACGAGAGACCCAGTACTTC.

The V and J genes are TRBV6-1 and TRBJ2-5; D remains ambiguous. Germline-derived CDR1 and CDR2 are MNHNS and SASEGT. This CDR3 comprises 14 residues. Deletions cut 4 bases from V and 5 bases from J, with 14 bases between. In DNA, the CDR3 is TGTGCCAGCAGTGGGATGACTTTGGTGGAGACCCAGTACTTC. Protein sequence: CASSGMTLVETQYF.

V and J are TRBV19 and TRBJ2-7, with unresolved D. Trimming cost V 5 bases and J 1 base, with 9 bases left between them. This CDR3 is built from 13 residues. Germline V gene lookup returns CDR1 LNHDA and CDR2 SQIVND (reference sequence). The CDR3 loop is CASSPQASYEQYF. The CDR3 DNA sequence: TGTGCCAGTAGTCCGCAGGCTTCCTACGAGCAGTACTTC.

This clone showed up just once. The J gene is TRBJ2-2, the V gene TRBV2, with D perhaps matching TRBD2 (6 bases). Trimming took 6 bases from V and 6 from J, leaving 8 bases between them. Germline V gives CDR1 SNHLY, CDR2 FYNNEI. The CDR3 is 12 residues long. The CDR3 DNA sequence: TGTGCCAGCAGGCGGGACCCCGGGGAGCTGTTTTTT. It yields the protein CASRRDPGELFF.

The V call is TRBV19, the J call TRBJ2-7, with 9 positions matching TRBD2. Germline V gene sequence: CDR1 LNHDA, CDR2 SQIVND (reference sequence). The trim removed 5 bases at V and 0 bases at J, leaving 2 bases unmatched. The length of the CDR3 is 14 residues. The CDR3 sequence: CASSFSGGSYEQYF. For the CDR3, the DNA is TGTGCCAGTAGTTTTAGCGGGGGCTCCTACGAGCAGTACTTC.

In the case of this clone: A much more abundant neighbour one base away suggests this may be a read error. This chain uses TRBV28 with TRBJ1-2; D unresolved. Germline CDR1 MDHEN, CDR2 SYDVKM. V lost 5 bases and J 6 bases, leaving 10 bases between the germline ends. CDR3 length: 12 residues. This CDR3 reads CASSPPNHGYTF. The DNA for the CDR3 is TGTGCCAGCAGTCCTCCCAACCATGGCTACACCTTC.

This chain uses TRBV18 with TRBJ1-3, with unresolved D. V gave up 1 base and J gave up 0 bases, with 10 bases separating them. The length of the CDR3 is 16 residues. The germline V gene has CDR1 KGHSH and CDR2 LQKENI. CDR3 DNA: TGTGCCAGCTCACCACTAAGAGATCCCTCTGGAAACACCATATATTTT. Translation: CASSPLRDPSGNTIYF.

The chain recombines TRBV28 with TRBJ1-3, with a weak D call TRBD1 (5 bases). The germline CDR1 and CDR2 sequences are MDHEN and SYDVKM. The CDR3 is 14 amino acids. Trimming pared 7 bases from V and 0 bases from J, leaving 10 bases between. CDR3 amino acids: CASTGTFSGNTIYF. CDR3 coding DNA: TGTGCCAGCACCGGGACCTTCTCTGGAAACACCATATATTTT.

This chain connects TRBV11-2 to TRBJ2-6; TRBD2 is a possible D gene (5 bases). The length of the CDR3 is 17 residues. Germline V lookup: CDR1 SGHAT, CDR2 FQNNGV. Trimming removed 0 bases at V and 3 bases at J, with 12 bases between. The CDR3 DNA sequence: TGTGCCAGCAGCTTAGATCTTTTCGGGGTTGGGGCCAACGTCCTGACTTTC. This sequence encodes CASSLDLFGVGANVLTF.

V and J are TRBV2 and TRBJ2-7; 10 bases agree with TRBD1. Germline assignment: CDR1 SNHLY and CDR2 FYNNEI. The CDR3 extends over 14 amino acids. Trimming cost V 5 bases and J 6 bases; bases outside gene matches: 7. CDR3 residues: CASSPGQGSFEQYF. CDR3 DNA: TGTGCCAGCAGTCCGGGACAGGGGAGTTTCGAGCAGTACTTC.

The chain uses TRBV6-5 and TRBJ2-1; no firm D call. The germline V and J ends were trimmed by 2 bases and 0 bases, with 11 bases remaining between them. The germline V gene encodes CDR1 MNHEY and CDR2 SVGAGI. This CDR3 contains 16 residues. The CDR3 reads CASSYARFSSYNEQFF. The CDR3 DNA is TGTGCCAGCAGTTACGCGCGGTTTAGCTCCTACAATGAGCAGTTCTTC.

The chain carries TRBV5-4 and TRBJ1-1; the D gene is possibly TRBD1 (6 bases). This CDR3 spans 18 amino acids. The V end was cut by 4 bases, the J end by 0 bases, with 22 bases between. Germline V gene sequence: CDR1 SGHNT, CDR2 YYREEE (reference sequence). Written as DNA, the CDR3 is TGTGCCAGCAGCCACCCCATCGGGGGGGGCGCGGTGAACACTGAAGCTTTCTTT. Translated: CASSHPIGGGAVNTEAFF.

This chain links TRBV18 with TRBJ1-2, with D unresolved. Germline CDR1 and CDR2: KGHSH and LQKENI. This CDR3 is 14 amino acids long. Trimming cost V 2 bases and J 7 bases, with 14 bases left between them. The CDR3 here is CASSPEGIAGGYTF. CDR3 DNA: TGTGCCAGCTCACCAGAGGGAATAGCCGGTGGCTACACCTTC. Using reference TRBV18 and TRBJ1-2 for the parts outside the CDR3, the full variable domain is NAGVMQNPRHLVRRRGQEARLRCSPMKGHSHVYWYRQLPEEGLKFMVYLQKENIIDESGMPKERFSAEFPKEGPSILRIQQVVRGDSAAYFCASSPEGIAGGYTFGSGTRLTVV.